The 10 T cell receptor beta chains below come from one sample, sequenced in a study of blood T cell repertoires in COVID-19. Measured with immunoSEQ multiplex PCR; TCRdb has only the in-frame clones, and not every one. The table lists around 210,000 clones, roughly 75% of them singletons. Material for sequencing was peripheral blood. Receptors were obtained from a woman between 70 and 85 years old with acute or convalescent COVID-19.

This sequence joins TRBV7-9 and TRBJ1-4; a weak D match, TRBD1 (6 bases). This CDR3 has 15 residues. V lost 6 bases, J lost 8 bases, and 19 bases lay in between. CDR1 is SEHNR and CDR2 is FQNEAQ in the germline V gene (reference sequence). DNA of the CDR3: TGTGCCAGCAGTAAAACAGGGCCGGGGGGAGAAAAACTGTTTTTT. Its protein product is CASSKTGPGGEKLFF.

The chain is built from TRBV18 and TRBJ2-5, with TRBD2 as a possible D gene (5 bases). CDR1 is KGHSH, CDR2 LQKENI, per germline. The CDR3 spans 14 residues. Trimming stripped 3 bases from V and 4 bases from J, with 12 bases between. CDR3 nucleotide sequence: TGTGCCAGCTCACCGTTTGGCAGCGGAGAGACCCAGTACTTC. This translates into CASSPFGSGETQYF.

This clone came up a few times. This chain links TRBV14 with TRBJ1-1; D is perhaps TRBD1 (5 bases). Germline CDR1 SGHDN, CDR2 FVKESK. Trimming shortened V by 4 bases and J by 5 bases, and 14 bases separated the two germline ends. The CDR3 contains 14 residues. The CDR3, as DNA: TGTGCCAGCAGCCCGGGACTCTTGGGGACTGAAGCTTTCTTT. Its protein is CASSPGLLGTEAFF.

The rearrangement uses TRBV9 and TRBJ2-2; 10 nucleotides align to TRBD1. Germline trimming cut 3 bases from V and 7 bases from J; bases unmatched to any gene: 6. Germline loops: CDR1 SGDLS, CDR2 YYNGEE. This CDR3 is built from 15 residues. DNA of the CDR3: TGTGCCAGCAGCGAGCGACAGGGGGCGGGCGGGGAGCTGTTTTTT. Amino acids: CASSERQGAGGELFF.

This chain joins TRBV5-4 and TRBJ1-5; D is undetermined. Per germline, CDR1 SGHNT and CDR2 YYREEE (reference sequence). With 0 bases removed from V and 4 bases from J, the gap between germline ends came to 8 bases. The CDR3 length is 14 residues. DNA for the CDR3: TGTGCCAGCAGCTTGGGTCCGGGGAATCAGCCCCAGCATTTT. Translating it yields CASSLGPGNQPQHF.

V gene TRBV6-6 combines with J gene TRBJ2-7, with 8 bases that match TRBD1. The germline V gene encodes CDR1 MNHNY and CDR2 SVGAGI (reference sequence). This CDR3 contains 12 residues. J lost 6 bases, V lost 6 bases, and 4 bases had no gene match. CDR3 amino acids: CASRPGQGEQYF. CDR3 in DNA: TGTGCCAGCAGGCCTGGACAGGGCGAGCAGTACTTC.

Here the CDR3 DNA reads TGTGCCAGCTCACCAGAGGGGGCTGGCGGCTACACCTTC. Translated, it gives CASSPEGAGGYTF. The rearrangement links TRBV18 to TRBJ1-2; TRBD1 aligns across 7 bases. The V gene end was trimmed by 2 bases and the J gene end by 8 bases; junction bases not matched to a gene: 5. Germline V lookup: CDR1 KGHSH, CDR2 LQKENI. The CDR3 is made up of 13 amino acids.

This clone appeared a few times. The chain carries TRBV19 and TRBJ2-7; a possible D gene is TRBD2 (5 bases). CDR3 length: 14 residues. Per germline, CDR1 LNHDA and CDR2 SQIVND (reference sequence). Trimming shortened V by 6 bases and J by 2 bases, and 14 bases separated the two germline ends. In nucleotides, the CDR3 is TGTGCCAGTAGCCGCCCCGGGGATGCCTACGAGCAGTACTTC. This codes for CASSRPGDAYEQYF.

The sample holds one count of this clone. The chain combines TRBV28 with TRBJ1-1; 9 nucleotides align to TRBD1. The CDR3 is made up of 17 amino acids. Germline CDR1 is MDHEN and CDR2 is SYDVKM. The junction had 10 bases not matched to a gene; V was cut back by 3 bases and J by 2 bases. CDR3 DNA: TGTGCCAGCAGTTTTGAACCGGGACAGGGACATAACACTGAAGCTTTCTTT. Encoded protein: CASSFEPGQGHNTEAFF.

CDR3 sequence reads: CASSLAGEGEQFF. In DNA, the CDR3 is TGCGCCAGCAGCCTAGCGGGAGAGGGTGAGCAGTTCTTC. The genes are TRBV5-1 and TRBJ2-1; 10 bases agree with TRBD2. This CDR3 has 13 amino acids. V gave up 4 bases and J gave up 9 bases; unmatched junction bases: 4. The V gene's germline CDR1 is SGHRS and CDR2 YFSETQ.